These 29 T cell receptor beta chains share one sample of origin, sequenced in a study of vaccination and CD4 T cells after COVID-19. The treatment was: approximately 10-day PBMC culture with coronavirus spike peptide pools or control peptides (ViraFEST assay). The Oncomine TCR Beta short-read assay was applied to DNA of cultured CD4+ T cells. Via MiXCR, TCRdb re-called the PCR reads, giving one row per CDR3 protein. The data show around 17,000 distinct CDR3 sequences, around three fifths seen once. What these receptors recognize is not known. What was sequenced was CD4+ T cells from blood, cultured in vitro. The receptor set was obtained from a human donor who had recovered from COVID-19.

The chain is built from TRBV20-1 and TRBJ2-5; tentative D call: TRBD2 (5 bases). This CDR3 spans 15 amino acids. The V end lost 1 base, the J end lost 4 bases, and 16 bases lay between the germline ends. From germline, CDR1 is DFQATT and CDR2 SNEGSKA (reference sequence). CDR3 protein: CSARAPRLARETQYF. The CDR3 DNA sequence: TGCAGTGCTAGAGCCCCGCGGCTAGCACGAGAGACCCAGTACTTC.

Comment on this clonotype: The missing conserved phenylalanine or tryptophan at the end of this CDR3 makes a read error likely. J is TRBJ1-2 and V is TRBV6-1; 10 positions agree with TRBD1. V was pared by 6 bases and J by 8 bases, with 12 bases of the junction left unmatched. Germline V CDR1 and CDR2: MNHNS, SASEGT. The length of the CDR3 is 15 residues. CDR3 amino acids: CASSEGTGVGRGYTL. As DNA, the CDR3 is TGTGCCAGCAGCGAGGGGACAGGGGTCGGTCGAGGCTACACCCTC.

The V gene is TRBV6-1, the J gene TRBJ2-7; unclear D gene. CDR1 and CDR2 from the germline V gene are MNHNS and SASEGT. The CDR3 contains 12 residues. V was pared by 7 bases and J by 5 bases, with 12 bases between. Here the CDR3 DNA reads TGTGCCAGCACTCACTACGATGACGAGCAGTACTTC. This gives the protein CASTHYDDEQYF.

Notes on this clonotype: At one of its ends the junction is not consistent with the germline gene, which may arise from a read error. This chain uses TRBV6-1 with TRBJ1-6, with D possibly TRBD1 on 5 matching bases. CDR3 length: 13 residues. Germline V gene data show CDR1 as MNHNS and CDR2 as SASEGT. The CDR3 here is CASCEGPGSPLHF. CDR3 bases: TGTGCCAGCTGTGAGGGGCCAGGATCACCCCTCCACTTT.

The chain employs TRBV6-1 and TRBJ2-3; 7 bases match TRBD1. The J segment lost 0 bases and the V segment lost 5 bases, leaving 5 bases of the junction unmatched. The germline V gene has CDR1 MNHNS and CDR2 SASEGT. This CDR3 spans 15 amino acids. CDR3 sequence: CASSRQGQSTDTQYF. The CDR3 region has the DNA TGTGCCAGCAGTCGGCAGGGACAGAGCACAGATACGCAGTATTTT.

CDR3 amino acids: CASGRIRGTGNQPQHF. CDR3 nucleotides: TGCGCCAGCGGGAGGATTCGGGGCACTGGAAATCAGCCCCAGCATTTT. The chain carries TRBV5-1 and TRBJ1-5, with a possible D match to TRBD1 (5 bases). The V end was cut by 7 bases, the J end by 4 bases, with 21 bases between. CDR3 length: 16 amino acids. The germline CDR1 and CDR2 sequences are SGHRS and YFSETQ.

The rearrangement joins TRBV12-3 or TRBV12-4 to TRBJ1-6; D ambiguous. The CDR3 spans 16 residues. Deletions cut 6 bases from V and 8 bases from J, with 20 bases between. In nucleotides, the CDR3 is TGTGCCAGCAGCTCCATCAGAGCGTTTCGGCATTCACCCCTCCACTTT. This translates into CASSSIRAFRHSPLHF.

This clonotype is a singleton in its sample. The chain employs TRBV12-3 or TRBV12-4 and TRBJ2-7; TRBD1 agrees at 10 bases. V was clipped by 4 bases and J by 7 bases; unmatched bases: 4. The CDR3 is 13 amino acids. This chain's CDR3 is CASSYDRGLEQYF. The CDR3 DNA is TGTGCCAGCAGTTACGACAGGGGGCTTGAGCAGTACTTC.

This chain connects TRBV20-1 to TRBJ1-1, with 7 bases lining up with TRBD1. The CDR3 has 13 amino acids. V gave up 3 bases and J gave up 4 bases; unmatched junction bases: 5. Germline CDR1 is DFQATT and CDR2 is SNEGSKA (reference sequence). The DNA of the CDR3 is TGCAGTGCTAGGAAGGGGGCTATCACTGAAGCTTTCTTT. Translation gives CSARKGAITEAFF.

This clonotype has a handful of counts. The V call is TRBV7-9, the J call TRBJ2-7; no definite D call. V lost 5 bases and J 8 bases, leaving 16 bases between the germline ends. Germline-derived CDR1 and CDR2 are SEHNR and FQNEAQ (reference sequence). The CDR3 covers 13 residues. The CDR3 is CASSLGSGIKQYF. CDR3 nucleotides: TGTGCCAGCAGCCTTGGTTCTGGGATTAAGCAGTACTTC.

The chain's CDR3 is CASSYSSTSSGANVLTF. The CDR3 DNA sequence: TGTGCCAGCAGTTACTCGAGTACCTCCTCTGGGGCCAACGTCCTGACTTTC. This sequence joins TRBV6-5 and TRBJ2-6; D remains unclear. Trimming removed 0 bases from V and 0 bases from J, with 9 bases in between. The length of the CDR3 is 17 residues. Germline V lookup: CDR1 MNHEY, CDR2 SVGAGI.

This clonotype came up a few times. This rearrangement joins TRBV9 to TRBJ1-2, with 10 bases matching TRBD1. In germline, CDR1 is SGDLS, CDR2 YYNGEE. The CDR3 has 18 amino acids. The ends lost 0 bases at V and 1 base at J; junction bases unmatched: 9. The DNA for the CDR3 is TGTGCCAGCAGCGTAGCCGGGACAGGGGCCAGAGTTAACTATGGCTACACCTTC. Amino acid sequence: CASSVAGTGARVNYGYTF.

The rearrangement uses TRBV20-1 and TRBJ1-4; tentatively, D is TRBD1 (5 bases). Trimming removed 3 bases at V and 4 bases at J, with 12 bases between. Germline values: CDR1 DFQATT, CDR2 SNEGSKA (reference sequence). CDR3 length: 14 amino acids. CDR3 residues: CSARKGQVNEKLFF. For the CDR3, the DNA is TGCAGTGCTAGGAAGGGGCAGGTTAATGAAAAACTGTTTTTT.

The rearrangement joins TRBV19 to TRBJ1-1, with D uncertain. Per the germline V gene, CDR1 is LNHDA and CDR2 is SQIVND (reference sequence). The CDR3 is made up of 11 amino acids. V was trimmed by 4 bases and J by 10 bases, leaving 10 bases between them. CDR3 bases: TGTGCCAGTAGTACGGGTATTGGAGCTTTCTTT. As protein: CASSTGIGAFF.

The chain recombines TRBV20-1 with TRBJ1-1; TRBD1 is a possible D gene (5 bases). CDR3 length equals 14 residues. With 3 bases removed from V and 5 bases from J, the gap between germline ends came to 16 bases. Germline V gene lookup returns CDR1 DFQATT and CDR2 SNEGSKA (reference sequence). CDR3 region: CSASQGWRDTEAFF. CDR3 bases: TGCAGTGCTAGTCAGGGCTGGAGGGATACTGAAGCTTTCTTT.

This chain connects TRBV23-1 to TRBJ2-2; no reliable D call. TRBV23-1 is an open reading frame whose function is uncertain. V gave up 0 bases and J gave up 4 bases, with 15 bases separating them. CDR3 length equals 17 residues. The CDR3 spells CASSQSPRQVRTGELFF. In DNA form, the CDR3 reads TGCGCCAGCAGTCAATCGCCCCGCCAGGTACGCACCGGGGAGCTGTTTTTT.

This chain joins TRBV19 and TRBJ2-5; possible D gene TRBD2, 7 bases. Germline loops: CDR1 LNHDA, CDR2 SQIVND (reference sequence). Trimming removed 11 bases from V and 2 bases from J, with 15 bases in between. The length of the CDR3 is 13 residues. CDR3 region: CAARGADQETQYF. The CDR3 region has the DNA TGTGCCGCACGGGGGGCAGATCAAGAGACCCAGTACTTC.

This chain joins TRBV12-1 and TRBJ1-5; TRBD1 reflects the table's D call only, with no check against the DNA. TRBV12-1 is given as a pseudogene. CDR3 size: 17 residues. CDR3 sequence (DNA): TGTGCCAGCAGCCTTTACGTTACAGGGGGTGGATGTCAGCCCCAGCATTTT. Residues: CASSLYVTGGGCQPQHF.

This chain uses TRBV5-1 with TRBJ2-7; the match to TRBD1 covers 9 bases. This CDR3 region has 15 residues. Germline V lookup: CDR1 SGHRS, CDR2 YFSETQ. Trimming took 4 bases from V and 7 from J; bases not matched to a gene: 12. The CDR3 DNA reads as TGCGCCAGCAGCCGAGGGGACAGGGCGGAGGAAGAGCAGTACTTC. It specifies CASSRGDRAEEEQYF. Full variable domain (missing parts from reference TRBV5-1 and TRBJ2-7): KAGVTQTPRYLIKTRGQQVTLSCSPISGHRSVSWYQQTPGQGLQFLFEYFSETQRNKGNFPGRFSGRQFSNSRSEMNVSTLELGDSALYLCASSRGDRAEEEQYFGPGTRLTVT.

Regarding this clonotype: One end of the junction varies from germline; a read error may be responsible. The rearrangement links TRBV27 to TRBJ1-6; D remains ambiguous. The germline V gene encodes CDR1 MNHEY and CDR2 SMNVEV (reference sequence). The CDR3 sequence is 14 residues long. CDR3 nucleotide sequence: TGTGCCAGCAGTTTTCGCTCCTCTAATTCACCCCTCCACTTT. This sequence encodes CASSFRSSNSPLHF.

The chain combines TRBV10-3 with TRBJ2-3; the match to TRBD2 covers 8 bases. The V and J ends lost 9 bases and 1 base, in that order; junction bases with no gene match: 3. CDR3 length: 13 amino acids. CDR1 is ENHRY and CDR2 is SYGVKD in the germline V gene. The CDR3 region has the DNA TGTGCCATTACTAGCGGACGCACAGATACGCAGTATTTT. It codes for CAITSGRTDTQYF.

The chain couples TRBV28 to TRBJ2-7; possibly TRBD1 for D (6 bases). The CDR3 is 12 residues long. Trimming removed 9 bases from V and 3 bases from J, with 12 bases in between. CDR1 and CDR2 from the germline V gene are MDHEN and SYDVKM. CDR3 region: CASGQFLYEQYF. The CDR3 DNA is TGTGCCAGTGGACAGTTCCTCTACGAGCAGTACTTC.

The CDR3 coding sequence is TGTGCCAGCAGTAAAGGGCTAGCGGGCACCATCTCCTACGAGCAGTACTTC. It encodes CASSKGLAGTISYEQYF. The rearrangement uses TRBV6-1 and TRBJ2-7; 8 bases align to TRBD2. The germline gives CDR1 MNHNS, CDR2 SASEGT. The CDR3 is 17 amino acids. Losses at the gene ends were 5 bases for V and 0 bases for J; bases not matched to a gene: 12.

The J gene is TRBJ2-4, the V gene TRBV2; D not certain. The germline V gene encodes CDR1 SNHLY and CDR2 FYNNEI. The V gene lost 2 bases and the J gene lost 5 bases, with 4 bases spanning the gap. The CDR3 covers 12 residues. CDR3: CASSERENIQYF. CDR3 in DNA: TGTGCCAGCAGTGAACGAGAAAACATTCAGTACTTC.

The chain carries TRBV3-1 and TRBJ2-5, with 10 bases aligning to TRBD2. This CDR3 contains 15 residues. The V gene end was trimmed by 5 bases and the J gene end by 4 bases; junction bases not matched to a gene: 7. CDR1 LGHDT and CDR2 YNNKEL come from the germline V gene (reference sequence). The CDR3 sequence: CASSSKGLAIETQYF. Written as DNA, the CDR3 is TGTGCCAGCAGCTCCAAGGGACTAGCGATAGAGACCCAGTACTTC.

The genes are TRBV11-3 and TRBJ2-7, with TRBD1 matching 7 bases. Trimming at V came to 1 base and at J to 0 bases, leaving 9 bases not matched to a gene. This CDR3 contains 17 residues. The germline V gene encodes CDR1 SGHNT and CDR2 YENEEA. The DNA of the CDR3 is TGTGCCAGCAGCTTAGTACTTGGGACAGAGAACTCCTACGAGCAGTACTTC. This encodes CASSLVLGTENSYEQYF.

The chain couples TRBV30 to TRBJ2-7; 8 positions match TRBD1. Trimming cost V 4 bases and J 4 bases; bases outside gene matches: 6. The CDR3 totals 13 residues. In germline, CDR1 is GTSNPN, CDR2 SVGIG (reference sequence). This chain's CDR3 is CAWNRGTNYEQYF. The CDR3 region has the DNA TGTGCCTGGAACAGGGGGACAAATTACGAGCAGTACTTC.

The chain recombines TRBV20-1 with TRBJ2-5; 7 bases match TRBD2. V gave up 4 bases and J gave up 2 bases; unmatched junction bases: 10. CDR3 length equals 15 residues. Germline V lookup: CDR1 DFQATT, CDR2 SNEGSKA (reference sequence). The CDR3 DNA reads as TGCAGTGCTACACATCCGACTAGCAGACAAGAGACCCAGTACTTC. As protein: CSATHPTSRQETQYF.

This chain connects TRBV28 to TRBJ1-1; D ambiguous. Trimming cost V 6 bases and J 4 bases, with 18 bases left between them. The CDR3 runs 15 residues. CDR1 is MDHEN and CDR2 is SYDVKM in the germline V gene. CDR3 residues: CASRPGSLKGTEAFF. DNA for the CDR3: TGTGCCAGCAGACCCGGGTCCCTGAAGGGCACTGAAGCTTTCTTT.